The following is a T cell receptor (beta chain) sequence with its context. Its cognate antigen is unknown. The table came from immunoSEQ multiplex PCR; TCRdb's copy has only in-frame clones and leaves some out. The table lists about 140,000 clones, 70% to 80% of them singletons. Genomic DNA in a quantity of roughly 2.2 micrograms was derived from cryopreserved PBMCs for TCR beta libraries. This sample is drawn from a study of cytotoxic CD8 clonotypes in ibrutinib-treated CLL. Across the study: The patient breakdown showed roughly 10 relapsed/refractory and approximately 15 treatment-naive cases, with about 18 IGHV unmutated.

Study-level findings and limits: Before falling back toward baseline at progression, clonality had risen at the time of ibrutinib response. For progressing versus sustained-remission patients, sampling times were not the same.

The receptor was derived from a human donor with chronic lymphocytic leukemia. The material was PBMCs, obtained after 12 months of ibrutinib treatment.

CDR3 region: CARSSRGPGTGELFF. In DNA form, the CDR3 reads TGTGCCAGAAGCTCGAGGGGCCCGGGCACCGGGGAGCTGTTTTTT. This sequence joins TRBV5-3 and TRBJ2-2; D assignment may be TRBD1 or TRBD2 (5 bases each). TRBV5-3 is marked as an open reading frame, function uncertain. The CDR3 extends over 15 amino acids. V was cut by 3 bases and J by 4 bases, with 13 bases left in between.